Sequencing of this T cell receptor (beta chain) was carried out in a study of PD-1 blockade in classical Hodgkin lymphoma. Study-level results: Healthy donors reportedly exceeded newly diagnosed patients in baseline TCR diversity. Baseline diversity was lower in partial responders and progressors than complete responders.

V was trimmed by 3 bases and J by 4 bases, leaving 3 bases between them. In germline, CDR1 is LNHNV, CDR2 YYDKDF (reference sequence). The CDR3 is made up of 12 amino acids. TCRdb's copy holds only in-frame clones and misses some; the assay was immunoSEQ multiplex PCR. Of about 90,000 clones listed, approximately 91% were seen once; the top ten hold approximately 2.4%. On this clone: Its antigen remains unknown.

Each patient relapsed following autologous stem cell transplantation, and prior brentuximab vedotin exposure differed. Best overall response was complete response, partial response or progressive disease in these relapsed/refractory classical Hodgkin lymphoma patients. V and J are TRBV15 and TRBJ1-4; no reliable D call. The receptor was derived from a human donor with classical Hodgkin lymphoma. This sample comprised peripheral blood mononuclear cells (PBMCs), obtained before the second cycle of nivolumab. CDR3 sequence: CATSRVNEKLFF. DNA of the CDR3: TGTGCCACCAGCAGGGTTAATGAAAAACTGTTTTTT.